The 4 T cell receptor beta chains listed next were all sequenced from one sample in a study of cytomegalovirus exposure and HLA in healthy donors. PCR was performed using 60 Vbeta and 13 Jbeta primers. Profiling relied on immunoSEQ multiplex PCR, and the TCRdb table lists in-frame clones only, not all of them. The sample records about 100,000 clones, around 75% being singletons. Sequenced material: PBMCs. These receptors were collected from a woman aged 18-29 years in good health and CMV-seropositive.

The CDR3 loop reads CASSLGAGWQETQYF. For the CDR3, the DNA is TGTGCCAGCAGCTTAGGGGCGGGCTGGCAAGAGACCCAGTACTTC. The J gene is TRBJ2-5, the V gene TRBV13; D is possibly TRBD2 (5 bases). V dropped 0 bases and J dropped 2 bases, with 10 bases sitting between them. Germline assignment: CDR1 PRHDT and CDR2 FYEKMQ (reference sequence). The CDR3 totals 15 residues.

The V and J genes are TRBV29-1 and TRBJ2-1, with 12 bases fitting TRBD2. In germline, CDR1 is SQVTM, CDR2 ANQGSEA. After removal of 4 bases from V and 8 bases from J, the junction contained 9 bases not matched to a gene. CDR3 length: 15 amino acids. CDR3 sequence (DNA): TGCAGCGTTGGGGCTAGCGGGAGGGCCAGCGATGAGCAGTTCTTC. Translating it yields CSVGASGRASDEQFF.

The CDR3 DNA sequence: TGTGCCAGCAGCTCGATAGCGGGAATCGAGACCCAGTACTTC. Translating it yields CASSSIAGIETQYF. The chain recombines TRBV7-2 with TRBJ2-5, with 8 bases that match TRBD2. The V gene's germline CDR1 is SGHTA and CDR2 FQGNSA. The junction had 6 bases not matched to a gene; V was cut back by 4 bases and J by 5 bases. This CDR3 contains 14 residues.

This clone was observed a few times. The rearrangement joins TRBV7-2 to TRBJ2-1, with 12 nucleotides matching TRBD2. This CDR3 has 16 residues. Germline-derived CDR1 and CDR2 are SGHTA and FQGNSA. The V segment lost 0 bases and the J segment 7 bases; nucleotides outside the gene matches: 4. Written as DNA, the CDR3 is TGTGCCAGCAGCTTAGCGCGGCTAGCGGGAGGGAATGAGCAGTTCTTC. Amino acid sequence: CASSLARLAGGNEQFF.